The next 7 T cell receptor beta chains were all read from a single sample in a study of somatic mutations in cytotoxic T cells in rheumatoid arthritis. Sequencing was performed with immunoSEQ multiplex PCR; in TCRdb, only in-frame clones are kept and a portion is missing. The top ten hold 14% to 15% of the sample, which has approximately 14,000 clones, under 80% seen once. Sequencing was done on a sample of CD8+ T cells sorted from blood. Receptor source: an adult with rheumatoid arthritis.

The chain is built from TRBV7-9 and TRBJ1-2; TRBD1 agrees at 8 bases. V trimming: 5 bases; J trimming: 5 bases; junction bases outside the gene matches: 16. Germline V gene sequence: CDR1 SEHNR, CDR2 FQNEAQ (reference sequence). There are 17 residues in the CDR3. The CDR3 nucleotides are TGTGCCAGCAGCCCAGTCCCGGGGACAGGCCCTTGGTATGGCTACACCTTC. Its protein is CASSPVPGTGPWYGYTF.

The chain recombines TRBV5-6 with TRBJ2-7, with D hard to call. The length of the CDR3 is 11 residues. CDR1 and CDR2 from the germline V gene are SGHDT and YYEEEE. V lost 0 bases and J lost 3, with 1 base in between. The CDR3 is CASSLGYEQYF. The CDR3 DNA follows: TGTGCCAGCAGCTTGGGCTACGAGCAGTACTTC.

The chain uses TRBV30 and TRBJ2-2; D gene uncertain. The CDR3 sequence is 12 residues long. The germline V gene encodes CDR1 GTSNPN and CDR2 SVGIG (reference sequence). The V end lost 2 bases, the J end lost 5 bases, and 6 bases lay between the germline ends. The CDR3: CAWSHGTGELFF. CDR3 DNA sequence: TGTGCCTGGAGTCATGGGACCGGGGAGCTGTTTTTT.

This chain uses TRBV4-1 with TRBJ1-5, with D possibly matching TRBD1 (5 bases). V lost 0 bases to trimming and J lost 14 bases, with 17 bases between them. Germline CDR1 is MGHRA and CDR2 is YSYEKL. The CDR3 contains 14 residues. CDR3 loop: CASSQDQRGGEKHF. CDR3 coding DNA: TGCGCCAGCAGCCAAGATCAGCGTGGGGGGGAAAAGCATTTT.

This clone was counted only a few times. This chain links TRBV4-1 with TRBJ2-5; 12 positions agree with TRBD2. Germline values: CDR1 MGHRA, CDR2 YSYEKL. The V gene end was trimmed by 0 bases and the J gene end by 5 bases; junction bases not matched to a gene: 1. The CDR3 runs 15 residues. The CDR3 here is CASSQDGLAGETQYF. CDR3 bases: TGCGCCAGCAGCCAAGATGGACTAGCGGGGGAGACCCAGTACTTC.

The genes are TRBV27 and TRBJ2-1; D unresolved. This CDR3 spans 14 amino acids. Germline loops: CDR1 MNHEY, CDR2 SMNVEV (reference sequence). Trimming took 6 bases from V and 6 from J, leaving 15 bases between them. The CDR3 sequence is CASRRLDGRNEQFF. CDR3 sequence (DNA): TGTGCCAGCAGACGATTGGATGGTCGCAATGAGCAGTTCTTC.

This clone was detected only once. The genes are TRBV6-5 and TRBJ2-7; 10 bases map to TRBD1. The CDR3 covers 13 residues. The junction had 4 bases not matched to a gene; V was cut back by 0 bases and J by 11 bases. Germline V lookup: CDR1 MNHEY, CDR2 SVGAGI. This chain's CDR3 is CASSYSTGGGKYF. The CDR3 bases are TGTGCCAGCAGTTACTCGACAGGGGGCGGGAAGTACTTC.